This paragraph reports one T cell receptor beta chain. The data originate from a study of blood T cell repertoires in COVID-19. Across the study: Samples taken during acute and convalescent COVID-19 were collected in the United States, Italy and Spain. In each case, the material was cDNA or gDNA derived from T cells, B-cell-depleted T cells, or PBMCs.

The protocol was immunoSEQ multiplex PCR, while the TCRdb copy is restricted to in-frame clones and leaves out a portion. The table has about 68,000 clones, around 84% seen once. Germline CDR1 and CDR2: SGHTS and YDEGEE. CDR3 length: 18 residues. Trimming at V came to 0 bases and at J to 0 bases, leaving 6 bases not matched to a gene. The chain couples TRBV5-8 to TRBJ2-1, with 10 positions matching TRBD2. This clonotype was sampled from a man in his fifties with acute or convalescent COVID-19. Sequencing used peripheral blood. The CDR3 is CASSLEVSSGSSYNEQFF. DNA of the CDR3: TGTGCCAGCAGCTTGGAGGTCTCTAGCGGGAGCTCCTACAATGAGCAGTTCTTC.